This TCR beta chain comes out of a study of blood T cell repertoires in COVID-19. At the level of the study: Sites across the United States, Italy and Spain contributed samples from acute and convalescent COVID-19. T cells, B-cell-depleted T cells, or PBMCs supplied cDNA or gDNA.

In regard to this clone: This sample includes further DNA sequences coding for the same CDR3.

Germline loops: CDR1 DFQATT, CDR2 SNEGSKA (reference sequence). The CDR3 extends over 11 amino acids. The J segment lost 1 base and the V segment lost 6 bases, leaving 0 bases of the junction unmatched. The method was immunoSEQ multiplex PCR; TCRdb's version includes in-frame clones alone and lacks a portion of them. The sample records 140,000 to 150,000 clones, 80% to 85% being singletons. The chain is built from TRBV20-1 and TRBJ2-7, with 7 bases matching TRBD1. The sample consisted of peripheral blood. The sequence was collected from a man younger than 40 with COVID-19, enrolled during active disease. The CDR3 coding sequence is TGCAGTGCCAGGGGGTCCTACGAGCAGTACTTC. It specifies CSARGSYEQYF.